This T cell receptor beta chain originates from a study of blood T cell repertoires in COVID-19 (dated by TCRdb to 2018 to 2021). Study-wide context: Samples from collaborators originated in the United States, Italy and Spain and spanned both the acute and convalescent phases of COVID-19. The prospective study material was composed of cDNA or gDNA derived from T cells, B-cell-depleted T cells, or PBMCs. The dataset comprised deeply sampled blood TCRbeta repertoires from subjects exposed to, actively infected with, or recovered from COVID-19. A freely available public database, intended as a resource for researchers studying the immune response to SARS-CoV-2, is where the repertoires were released. Samples came from the ongoing ImmuneRACE study (first 160 participants) plus 1,254 subjects from 6 global collaborators. Sample metadata almost always included a de-identified subject ID, COVID-19 status, age in years and sex. Where available, HLA class I and class II types were obtained from metadata supplied by the sample provider rather than from assay-based typing. The paper's findings and limits, for the study overall: How much clinical and demographic metadata was included differed by source and by participant, and the metadata was provided uncurated.

The immunoSEQ Assay, a bias-controlled multiplex PCR, was used to amplify TCRbeta CDR3 regions from genomic DNA. The authors processed their data as follows. Within the assay, amplification of reference gene primers was used to estimate how many nucleated cells each sample contained. Sequence reads were collapsed and filtered to measure the absolute abundance of every unique TCRbeta CDR3 rearrangement. For each sample, productive Simpson clonality was calculated as the square root of Simpson's diversity index across productive rearrangements. TCRdb carries this immuneACCESS record with in-frame sequences only. Its versions omit some clonotypes, under half of them owing to an unresolved V gene in the studies checked, with the rest unexplained. D and trimming were read from the DNA, whereas the V and J calls and clone size are those reported in that table. Here the sample has 250,000 or so clones; approximately 80% occur a single time. Clones ranked in the top ten supply around 3.5% of the sample.

Collaborating institutions collected whole blood in K2EDTA tubes following their own protocols. Collaborator samples were shipped for TCRbeta analysis as frozen whole blood, isolated PBMCs, or DNA extracted from either sample type. Details on this clone: Its antigen specificity is not known. The sample holds no much larger clone one base away, and base qualities are not on file.

Trimming removed 5 bases from V and 1 base from J; the gene matches leave 15 bases unexplained. The germline V gene encodes CDR1 SGHTA and CDR2 FQGNSA. The CDR3 covers 19 residues, taking in both the cysteine and the phenylalanine. Here the CDR3 DNA is all that survives: 57 bases in frame from base 1. The sample consisted of peripheral blood. The receptor chain draws on TRBV7-2 and TRBJ2-2; 8 bases in the junction line up with TRBD2. The receptor was isolated from a young woman with acute or convalescent COVID-19. The sequenced DNA is TGTGCCAGCAGCCGTCGACCCCCGGGGGCGGGAGGGAACACCGGGGAGCTGTTTTTT. Protein translation: CASSRRPPGAGGNTGELFF.